This T cell receptor beta chain was recovered during a study of T-cell reconstitution after alpha-beta-depleted transplantation in children. General study points: When one year had passed after transplant, most T-cell counts and diversity came from newly produced T cells.

As concerns this clonotype: Its antigen is unknown.

Unique molecular identifiers were used to barcode this TCRbeta library. TCRdb passed the PCR reads through MiXCR, listing each CDR3 protein once. Among over 90,000 distinct CDR3 sequences listed, about 8% were seen once. Trimming took 4 bases from V and 0 from J, leaving 12 bases between them. The germline V gene has CDR1 LGHDT and CDR2 YNNKEL (reference sequence). The CDR3 extends over 15 amino acids. The source is a boy between 2 and 15 years old with acute lymphoblastic leukemia, due to receive a stem cell transplant. Material: PBMCs, obtained before TCRalphabeta/CD19-depleted stem cell transplant. The chain is built from TRBV3-1 and TRBJ1-1, with D unclear. This CDR3 is CASSPFRNMNTEAFF. The CDR3 DNA reads TGTGCCAGCAGCCCGTTTAGAAACATGAACACTGAAGCTTTCTTT. The entire variable domain, with the rest obtained from reference TRBV3-1 and TRBJ1-1, is as follows: DTAVSQTPKYLVTQMGNDKSIKCEQNLGHDTMYWYKQDSKKFLKIMFSYNNKELIINETVPNRFSPKSPDKAHLNLHINSLELGDSAVYFCASSPFRNMNTEAFFGQGTRLTVV.